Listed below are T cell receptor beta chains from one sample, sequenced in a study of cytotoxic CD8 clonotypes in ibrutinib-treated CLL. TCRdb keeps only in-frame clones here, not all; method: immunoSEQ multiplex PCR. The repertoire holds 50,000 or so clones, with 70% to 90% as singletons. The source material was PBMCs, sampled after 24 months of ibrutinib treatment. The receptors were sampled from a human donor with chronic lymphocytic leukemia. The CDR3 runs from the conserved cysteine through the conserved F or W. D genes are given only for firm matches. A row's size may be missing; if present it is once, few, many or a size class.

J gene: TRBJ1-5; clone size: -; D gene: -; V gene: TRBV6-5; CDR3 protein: CASSYSGLIQPQHF; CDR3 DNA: TGTGCCAGCAGTTACTCGGGACTAATTCAGCCCCAGCATTTT
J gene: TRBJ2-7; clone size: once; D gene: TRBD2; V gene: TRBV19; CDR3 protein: CASSITSGRATWRSSLTYEQYF; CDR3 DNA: TGTGCCAGTAGTATCACTAGCGGGAGAGCTACCTGGAGATCCTCTCTCACCTACGAGCAGTACTTC
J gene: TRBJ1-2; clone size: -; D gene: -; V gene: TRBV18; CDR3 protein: CASSPGRVGNYGYTF; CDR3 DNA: TGTGCCAGCTCACCCGGCAGGGTTGGTAACTATGGCTACACCTTC
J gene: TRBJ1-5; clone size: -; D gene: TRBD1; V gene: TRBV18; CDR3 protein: CASSQGTGYQPQHF; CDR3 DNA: TGTGCCAGCTCTCAAGGGACAGGGTATCAGCCCCAGCATTTT
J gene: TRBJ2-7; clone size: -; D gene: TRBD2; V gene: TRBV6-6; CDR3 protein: CASSYLAGGVNEQYF; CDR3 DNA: TGTGCCAGCAGTTACCTAGCGGGAGGGGTTAACGAGCAGTACTTC
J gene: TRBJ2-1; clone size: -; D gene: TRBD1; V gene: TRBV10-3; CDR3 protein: CAISETGAGNEQFF; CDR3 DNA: TGTGCCATCAGTGAGACAGGGGCGGGCAATGAGCAGTTCTTC
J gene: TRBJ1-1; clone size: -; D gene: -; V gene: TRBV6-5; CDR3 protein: CASSPTQGLNTEAFF; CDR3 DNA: TGTGCCAGCAGCCCTACACAGGGCTTGAACACTGAAGCTTTCTTT
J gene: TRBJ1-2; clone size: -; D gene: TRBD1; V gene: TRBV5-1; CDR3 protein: CASSQDRSYRGYTF; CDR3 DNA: TGCGCCAGCAGCCAGGACAGGAGCTATAGGGGCTACACCTTC
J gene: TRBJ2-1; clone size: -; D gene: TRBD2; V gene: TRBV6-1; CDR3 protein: CASSSGSQSYNEQFF; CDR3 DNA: TGTGCCAGCTCGAGCGGGAGCCAATCCTACAATGAGCAGTTCTTC
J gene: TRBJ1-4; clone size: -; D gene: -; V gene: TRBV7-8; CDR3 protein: CASSPPGFRDNEKLFF; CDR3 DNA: TGTGCCAGCAGCCCCCCGGGTTTCAGAGACAATGAAAAACTGTTTTTT
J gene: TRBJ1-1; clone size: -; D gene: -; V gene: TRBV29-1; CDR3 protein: CSVEGARVNTEAFF; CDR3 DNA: TGCAGCGTTGAGGGAGCAAGGGTGAACACTGAAGCTTTCTTT